This TCR beta chain is from a study of T-cell reconstitution after alpha-beta-depleted transplantation in children. A word on this clonotype: Its cognate antigen is unknown.

Findings of the study overall: The study reportedly traced alpha-beta T cells about two months after transplant to several hundred expanded graft clones. At one year after transplant, newly produced T cells mostly accounted for T-cell counts and diversity.

As it was prepared, the TCRbeta library received unique molecular identifiers. One entry per CDR3 protein, called by TCRdb with MiXCR from the PCR reads. The table shows a few hundred thousand distinct CDR3 sequences, with around 27% occurring only once. Germline V gene lookup returns CDR1 MGHRA and CDR2 YSYEKL. V was clipped by 0 bases and J by 3 bases, with 12 bases between them. The CDR3 is 16 residues long. The TCR comes from a boy younger than two with Wiskott-Aldrich syndrome, due to receive a stem cell transplant. Here the sequenced sample was PBMCs, taken before TCRalphabeta/CD19-depleted stem cell transplant. The chain uses TRBV4-1 and TRBJ1-5, with D tentatively TRBD1 (6 bases). The CDR3 DNA is TGCGCCAGCAGCCAAGATACGGGGGGCTCCAATCAGCCCCAGCATTTT. Its protein is CASSQDTGGSNQPQHF.